This is a list of T cell receptor beta chains from one sample in a study of T-cell reconstitution after alpha-beta-depleted transplantation in children. TCRdb re-called the PCR reads with MiXCR, one entry per CDR3 protein. The profile shows hundreds of thousands of distinct CDR3 sequences, roughly 14% of them singletons. Sequencing used PBMCs, obtained from the stem cell graft. The receptors shown here come from a human donor who donated a stem cell graft to a child with Fanconi anemia. Both conserved end residues are part of each CDR3. The D gene is left open where the match is weak. Clone size appears in some rows only: once, few, many, or a class for an expanded clone.

V	size	D	J	DNA	CDR3
TRBV5-5	-	-	TRBJ1-5	TGTGCCAGCAGCTTGCTCGGGGTCTCTGAGCCCCAGCATTTT	CASSLLGVSEPQHF
TRBV5-6	-	-	TRBJ2-5	TGTGCCAGCAGCTTTCCCGGGAGTAGCGGAAAGACCCAGTACTTC	CASSFPGSSGKTQYF
TRBV11-2	-	TRBD1	TRBJ1-1	TGTGCCAGCAGCTTAGGCATCTACAGGGGCGGGGGGAGGACTGAAGCTTTCTTT	CASSLGIYRGGGRTEAFF
TRBV6-4	few	TRBD2	TRBJ2-3	TGTGCCAGCAGCACCCTCCCTTTTGGACTAGCGGGCACAGATACGCAGTATTTT	CASSTLPFGLAGTDTQYF
TRBV12-3/TRBV12-4	many	-	TRBJ1-2	TGTGCCAGCAGCGCAGGACCGACCTATGGCTACACCTTC	CASSAGPTYGYTF
TRBV12-3/TRBV12-4	-	-	TRBJ1-2	TGTGCCAGCAGTTTAAGAGGAGTCAACTATGGCTACACCTTC	CASSLRGVNYGYTF
TRBV6-2/TRBV6-3	-	-	TRBJ1-5	TGTGCCAGCAGCCGTGTTGCAGGGAATAGCAATCAGCCCCAGCATTTT	CASSRVAGNSNQPQHF
TRBV30	-	-	TRBJ2-3	TGTGCCTGGAGTGTAAGGCAAGCAGATACGCAGTATTTT	CAWSVRQADTQYF
TRBV29-1	-	TRBD1	TRBJ2-3	TGCAGCGTTGACACAGGGGAAGATACGCAGTATTTT	CSVDTGEDTQYF
TRBV6-5	-	TRBD1	TRBJ2-2	TGTGCCAGCAGTTCGGACAGGGGCGGGGAGCTGTTTTTT	CASSSDRGGELFF
TRBV6-2/TRBV6-3	-	TRBD1	TRBJ1-5	TGTGCCAGCAGTCCCTACAGGGGGGGTCAGCCCCAGCATTTT	CASSPYRGGQPQHF
TRBV27	few	-	TRBJ2-2	TGTGCCAGCAGTTTATTTCTTACACCTGGGAAGGGCACCGGGGAGCTGTTTTTT	CASSLFLTPGKGTGELFF
TRBV5-4	-	TRBD2	TRBJ2-5	TGTGCCAGCAGCTTGGGGTTTAGCGGGGCCCTTGGGACCCAGTACTTC	CASSLGFSGALGTQYF
TRBV10-3	few	TRBD1	TRBJ1-2	TGTGCCATCAGTACCCGGGACAGAAACTATGGCTACACCTTC	CAISTRDRNYGYTF
TRBV5-1	few	-	TRBJ1-2	TGCGCCAGCAGCGGACTACAGGGAACGTATGGCTACACCTTC	CASSGLQGTYGYTF
TRBV12-3/TRBV12-4	-	-	TRBJ2-5	TGTGCCAGCAGTTTCGCTGGCTGGGAGACCCAGTACTTC	CASSFAGWETQYF
TRBV20-1	-	-	TRBJ1-1	TGCAGTGCCGCCAGGGGAGCGGCTGAAGCTTTCTTT	CSAARGAAEAFF
TRBV5-1	-	-	TRBJ2-3	TGCGCCAGCAGATCGGGTGAGGGGCAAGCAGATACGCAGTATTTT	CASRSGEGQADTQYF
TRBV4-2	many	-	TRBJ2-1	TGTGCCAGCAGCCCACTATCTAGCGACCCTACCATTGAGCAGTTCTTC	CASSPLSSDPTIEQFF
TRBV20-1	-	-	TRBJ2-5	TGCAGTGCTACAAACCCACGGCCAGCGAACCAAGAGACCCAGTACTTC	CSATNPRPANQETQYF
TRBV12-3/TRBV12-4	many	-	TRBJ1-5	TGTGCCAGCAGTCCGGCCCGGGTTTTT	CASSPARVF
TRBV14	-	-	TRBJ2-2	TGTGCCAGCAGCCAAGATCTAAGGCGGAACACCGGGGAGCTGTTTTTT	CASSQDLRRNTGELFF
TRBV5-1	many	-	TRBJ2-2	TGCGCCAGCAGCTTGCCCCGGAGTCCAGGGGAGCTGTTTTTT	CASSLPRSPGELFF
TRBV4-3	few	-	TRBJ2-7	TGCGCCAGCAGCCAAGAGTTAGGAGAGAGCTACGAGCAGTACTTC	CASSQELGESYEQYF
TRBV5-1	many	-	TRBJ2-1	TGCGCCAGCAGCTCCCTTCGGAGTAGCGGACTTATCTACAATGAGCAGTTCTTC	CASSSLRSSGLIYNEQFF
TRBV2	few	-	TRBJ1-1	TGTGCCAGCAGTGAGTCCTCAGGGGTTGGTGAAGCTTTCTTT	CASSESSGVGEAFF
TRBV25-1	few	-	TRBJ2-2	TGTGCCAGCAGTGAACGAGACCCCCTCTTCACCGGGGAGCTGTTTTTT	CASSERDPLFTGELFF
TRBV6-1	few	-	TRBJ1-2	TGTGCCAGCAGAGAGTCTGGAGAGGGCTATGGCTACACCTTC	CASRESGEGYGYTF
TRBV11-1	once	-	TRBJ1-2	TGTATAGGCTGGGGGAATGGCTACACCTTC	CIGWGNGYTF
TRBV6-1	-	-	TRBJ1-2	TGTGCCAGCAGTGGGTCAGTCGACGGCTACACCTTC	CASSGSVDGYTF
TRBV4-3	-	-	TRBJ2-5	TGCGCCAGCAGCCAAGATCTCAATTCAGAGTACCAAGAGACCCAGTACTTC	CASSQDLNSEYQETQYF
TRBV6-2/TRBV6-3	-	-	TRBJ1-5	TGTGCCAGCAAGGAGGGCCCTCAGCCCCAGCATTTT	CASKEGPQPQHF
TRBV10-1	-	TRBD2	TRBJ2-1	TGCGCCAGCAGCCCTGGACTAGCGGGAGGATCCAATGAGCAGTTCTTC	CASSPGLAGGSNEQFF
TRBV5-5	-	TRBD1	TRBJ1-2	TGTGCCAGCAGCCCATTTCGACAGGGAGATGGCTACACCTTC	CASSPFRQGDGYTF
TRBV5-6	many	TRBD1	TRBJ1-5	TGTGCCAGCAGCAGACAGGGTAGCAATCAGCCCCAGCATTTT	CASSRQGSNQPQHF
TRBV28	few	TRBD1	TRBJ2-5	TGTGCCAGCAGTTTTTTTCGGACAGGGGTACAAGAGACCCAGTACTTC	CASSFFRTGVQETQYF
TRBV25-1	few	-	TRBJ2-2	TGTGCCAGCAGTGAAATGACAGGGAAAAGGGGGGACACCGGGGAGCTGTTTTTT	CASSEMTGKRGDTGELFF
TRBV12-3/TRBV12-4	-	-	TRBJ1-1	TGTGCCAGCACCACCGGACGGCTGAACACTGAAGCTTTCTTT	CASTTGRLNTEAFF
TRBV19	-	-	TRBJ2-7	TGTGCCAGTAGTACCGGACTAAGCTCCTACGAGCAGTACTTC	CASSTGLSSYEQYF
TRBV5-5	few	-	TRBJ2-1	TGTGCCAGCAGGACAGCAAGCTCCTACAATGAGCAGTTCTTC	CASRTASSYNEQFF
TRBV2	-	-	TRBJ2-1	TGTGCCACCCTGGGGAACAGTCCGTTCTCCTACAATGAGCAGTTCTTC	CATLGNSPFSYNEQFF
TRBV6-1	-	TRBD1	TRBJ1-1	TGTGCCAGCATCCCCAGACAGGGCTACACTGAAGCTTTCTTT	CASIPRQGYTEAFF
TRBV13	few	-	TRBJ1-1	TGTGCCAGCAGCCCCGGGCCTCTCACTGAAGCTTTCTTT	CASSPGPLTEAFF
TRBV6-5	many	-	TRBJ1-1	TGTGCCAGCAGTTACTCGCCCGGTGGCACTGAAGCTTTCTTT	CASSYSPGGTEAFF
TRBV6-5	many	-	TRBJ2-1	TGTGCCAGCAAGAACGGACTGAGCTCCTACAATGAGCAGTTCTTC	CASKNGLSSYNEQFF
TRBV5-1	-	-	TRBJ2-1	TGCGCCAGCAGCTTGACGGGGGAAACCTTTTACAATGAGCAGTTCTTC	CASSLTGETFYNEQFF
TRBV20-1	-	TRBD2	TRBJ2-3	TGCAGTGTTTCTGCCTGGACTAGCGGGGGCATGGATACGCAGTATTTT	CSVSAWTSGGMDTQYF
TRBV11-1	few	TRBD2	TRBJ2-1	TGTGCCAGCAGCTTGAGGGAGTGGCTGGGACTAGCGGGGGTCCATGAGCAGTTCTTC	CASSLREWLGLAGVHEQFF
TRBV10-3	many	TRBD1	TRBJ1-2	TGTGCCGGACAGGGTGGGACAGGCTATGGCTACACCTTC	CAGQGGTGYGYTF
TRBV20-1	many	TRBD1	TRBJ2-1	TGCAGTGCTCCCACAGGGGCCGACCTCAATGAGCAGTTCTTC	CSAPTGADLNEQFF
TRBV15	few	TRBD1	TRBJ2-1	TGTGCCACCACCTCGGGACAGGGTCTATCGTATGAGCAGTTCTTC	CATTSGQGLSYEQFF